A selection of T cell receptor beta chains follows, all from one sample in a study of cytomegalovirus exposure and HLA in healthy donors. The method was immunoSEQ multiplex PCR; TCRdb's version includes in-frame clones alone and lacks a portion of them. The sample comprises 90,000 to 140,000 clones, 75% to 85% of which are singletons, and 2.1% rests with the top ten. Sample: PBMCs. The receptors here all came from a man aged 30 to 39 in good health and CMV-seronegative. Both conserved end residues are part of each CDR3. D genes are given only for firm matches. Size is omitted from some rows. Given values are once, few, many or a class for expanded clones.

TRBJ1-5 . TRBV7-9 . 12 CASSRDNQPQHF TGTGCCAGCAGCCGGGACAATCAGCCCCAGCATTTT
TRBJ1-5 . TRBV7-6 . 13 CASSSRWDQPQHF TGTGCCAGCAGCTCCAGGTGGGATCAGCCCCAGCATTTT
TRBJ1-1 few TRBV2 TRBD1 15 CASTLMQGAGTEAFF TGTGCCAGCACCTTAATGCAGGGGGCGGGCACTGAAGCTTTCTTT
TRBJ2-1 . TRBV28 TRBD2 15 CASLNGLAGYNEQFF TGTGCCAGCCTTAACGGACTAGCGGGATACAATGAGCAGTTCTTC
TRBJ2-5 . TRBV4-1 . 16 CASSQGYGGTQETQYF TGCGCCAGCAGCCAAGGATACGGGGGAACCCAAGAGACCCAGTACTTC
TRBJ2-2 . TRBV5-1 TRBD2 15 CASSTIAGGPGELFF TGCGCCAGCAGCACCATAGCGGGAGGGCCCGGGGAGCTGTTTTTT
TRBJ2-7 . TRBV6-1 . 13 CASSVNRRGEQYF TGTGCCAGCAGTGTTAACCGACGGGGCGAGCAGTACTTC
TRBJ1-2 . TRBV19 TRBD1 13 CASFDRGRYGYTF TGTGCCAGCTTTGACAGGGGAAGATATGGCTACACCTTC
TRBJ1-2 few TRBV6-1 TRBD1 14 CASSPRGEHYGYTF TGTGCCAGCAGTCCCAGGGGGGAGCACTATGGCTACACCTTC
TRBJ1-2 . TRBV29-1 . 12 CSVDQGGHGYTF TGCAGCGTTGACCAGGGAGGACATGGCTACACCTTC
TRBJ2-1 once TRBV25-1 TRBD2 16 CASSEPGLASYNEQFF TGTGCCAGCAGTGAACCTGGACTAGCCTCCTACAATGAGCAGTTCTTC
TRBJ1-5 . TRBV5-1 TRBD1 14 CASSKDRANQPQHF TGCGCCAGCAGCAAGGACAGGGCCAATCAGCCCCAGCATTTT
TRBJ2-3 . TRBV19 TRBD2 14 CASSMGLAWDTQYF TGTGCCAGTAGTATGGGACTAGCATGGGATACGCAGTATTTT
TRBJ1-3 . TRBV6-5 . 16 CASSYSYRDSGNTIYF TGTGCCAGCAGTTACTCGTACAGGGACTCTGGAAACACCATATATTTT
TRBJ2-1 . TRBV15 . 15 CATSRAGNSYNEQFF TGTGCCACCAGCAGAGCGGGGAATTCCTACAATGAGCAGTTCTTC
TRBJ2-2 . TRBV5-1 TRBD2 14 CASRRTSDTGELFF TGCGCCAGCAGACGAACTAGCGACACCGGGGAGCTGTTTTTT
TRBJ2-7 . TRBV5-1 . 15 CASRPVVSTTYEQYF TGCGCCAGCAGGCCCGTGGTCTCTACTACCTACGAGCAGTACTTC
TRBJ2-1 . TRBV11-2 TRBD2 19 CASSLDGLAGERTYNEQFF TGTGCCAGCAGCTTAGATGGGCTAGCGGGAGAAAGAACCTACAATGAGCAGTTCTTC
TRBJ2-7 once TRBV7-2 . 14 CASSVGKLSYEQYF TGTGCCAGCAGCGTGGGCAAATTATCCTACGAGCAGTACTTC
TRBJ2-1 . TRBV7-9 . 15 CASSFRQGNVNEQFF TGTGCCAGCAGCTTCCGGCAGGGGAATGTCAATGAGCAGTTCTTC
TRBJ1-5 . TRBV5-8 . 15 CASSLGHRVILPQHF TGTGCCAGCAGTCTCGGCCACAGGGTGATTCTGCCCCAGCATTTT
TRBJ2-7 . TRBV5-1 TRBD2 14 CASGLTSGTLEQYF TGCGCCAGCGGCTTGACTAGCGGGACTCTCGAGCAGTACTTC
TRBJ1-3 . TRBV9 . 17 CASSVGGQGSSGNTIYF TGTGCCAGCAGCGTAGGAGGCCAGGGTAGCTCTGGAAACACCATATATTTT
TRBJ2-3 . TRBV6-5 TRBD2 16 CASSYVASGKTDTQYF TGTGCCAGCAGTTACGTCGCTAGCGGGAAGACAGATACGCAGTATTTT
TRBJ2-7 . TRBV9 TRBD1 13 CASSDTGTDEQYF TGTGCCAGCAGCGATACCGGGACAGATGAGCAGTACTTC
TRBJ2-7 . TRBV7-2 . 12 CASSRLGYEQYF TGTGCCAGCAGCCGACTAGGCTACGAGCAGTACTTC
TRBJ2-2 . TRBV27 TRBD2 21 CASTLRASGGSNPYNTGELFF TGTGCCAGCACCCTACGGGCTAGCGGGGGGTCAAATCCGTACAACACCGGGGAGCTGTTTTTT
TRBJ2-7 . TRBV2 . 11 CASTQSYEQYF TGTGCCAGCACCCAATCCTACGAGCAGTACTTC
TRBJ1-5 . TRBV28 . 14 CASSSHGANQPQHF TGTGCCAGCAGTTCCCATGGGGCCAATCAGCCCCAGCATTTT
TRBJ1-1 . TRBV28 TRBD1 12 CVVTGRRTEAFF TGTGTCGTGACAGGGCGGAGAACTGAAGCTTTCTTT
TRBJ1-3 . TRBV7-8 . 15 CASSLAGATGNTIYF TGTGCCAGCAGCTTAGCGGGGGCTACTGGAAACACCATATATTTT
TRBJ1-1 . TRBV5-1 . 14 CASSLGGVRGETFF TGCGCCAGCAGCTTGGGGGGGGTTCGAGGTGAAACTTTCTTT
TRBJ1-5 . TRBV6-5 TRBD1 14 CASSPGQGYKPQHF TGTGCCAGCAGCCCGGGACAGGGTTATAAGCCCCAGCATTTT
TRBJ2-2 . TRBV7-9 . 15 CASSLLEANTGELFF TGTGCCAGCAGCTTACTCGAGGCGAACACCGGGGAGCTGTTTTTT
TRBJ2-7 . TRBV5-8 . 14 CASSPELAAYEQYF TGTGCCAGCAGCCCCGAGCTTGCTGCCTACGAGCAGTACTTC
TRBJ2-7 . TRBV30 . 14 CAWVPEGSSYEQYF TGTGCCTGGGTTCCAGAGGGAAGCTCCTACGAGCAGTACTTC
TRBJ1-5 . TRBV6-1 . 13 CASSDYSGQPQHF TGTGCCAGCAGTGATTACAGCGGCCAGCCCCAGCATTTT
TRBJ1-2 . TRBV6-5 . 14 CASSPMRANYGYTF TGTGCCAGCAGCCCCATGAGAGCTAACTATGGCTACACCTTC
TRBJ1-1 . TRBV6-5 . 13 CASSYARDTEAFF TGTGCCAGCAGTTACGCTCGGGACACTGAAGCTTTCTTT
TRBJ1-6 . TRBV2 . 15 CASRTRGTDNSPLHF TGTGCCAGCAGAACCAGGGGAACCGATAATTCACCCCTCCACTTT
TRBJ2-1 . TRBV28 . 12 CASSPLGDEQFF TGTGCCAGCAGTCCCCTCGGGGATGAGCAGTTCTTC
TRBJ1-1 . TRBV28 TRBD1 13 CASSSPGGTVAFF TGTGCCAGCAGTTCCCCAGGGGGTACGGTGGCTTTCTTT
TRBJ2-1 once TRBV7-8 TRBD2 17 CASSFGRLAGVRNEQFF TGTGCCAGCAGCTTCGGTAGGCTAGCGGGGGTCCGCAATGAGCAGTTCTTC
TRBJ1-2 . TRBV5-1 TRBD1 15 CASSLRTGSGNGYTF TGCGCCAGCAGCTTAAGGACAGGGTCGGGGAATGGCTACACCTTC
TRBJ1-5 . TRBV27 . 15 CASRGHRDSNQPQHF TGTGCCAGCAGGGGACACAGAGATAGCAATCAGCCCCAGCATTTT
TRBJ1-1 few TRBV18 . 13 CASSPKEGRGAFF TGTGCCAGCTCCCCTAAAGAAGGCAGGGGAGCTTTCTTT
TRBJ2-7 . TRBV6-5 . 11 CASYDGGEQYF TGTGCCAGCTATGACGGGGGCGAGCAGTACTTC
TRBJ1-2 . TRBV5-1 TRBD1 15 CASSSIGQGDYGYTF TGCGCCAGCAGCTCCATAGGACAGGGGGACTATGGCTACACCTTC
TRBJ1-1 . TRBV9 TRBD1 14 CASSEGAVRAEAFF TGTGCCAGCAGCGAGGGGGCAGTTCGGGCTGAAGCTTTCTTT
TRBJ2-7 . TRBV28 . 17 CASSPKYGDKTSYEQYF TGTGCCAGCAGTCCTAAGTACGGGGACAAGACCTCCTACGAGCAGTACTTC
TRBJ2-3 . TRBV7-9 TRBD2 16 CASSLRLAGSTDTQYF TGTGCCAGCAGCTTAAGACTAGCGGGATCCACAGATACGCAGTATTTT
TRBJ2-1 few TRBV7-3 TRBD2 14 CASSIYSGSNEQFF TGTGCCAGCAGCATATATAGCGGGTCCAATGAGCAGTTCTTC
TRBJ1-3 . TRBV5-1 TRBD1 17 CASSPGGLTGVGNTIYF TGCGCCAGCAGCCCGGGTGGACTGACAGGGGTCGGAAACACCATATATTTT
TRBJ2-1 . TRBV6-5 TRBD1 14 CASSVGTGYNEQFF TGTGCCAGCAGTGTTGGGACAGGGTACAATGAGCAGTTCTTC
TRBJ1-1 . TRBV28 . 14 CASSPGYRNTEAFF TGTGCCAGCAGTCCGGGATATAGGAACACTGAAGCTTTCTTT